A selection of T cell receptor beta chains follows, all from one sample in a study of blood T cell repertoires in COVID-19. The data were produced by immunoSEQ multiplex PCR, yet TCRdb's version contains in-frame clones alone and is incomplete. The sample lists 200,000 to 250,000 clones; almost 90% were seen once. The sequenced sample was PBMCs or T cells enriched from blood (not recorded which). These receptor sequences come from a woman aged 50 to 65 with acute COVID-19. Both conserved end residues are part of each CDR3. Fields, in order: J gene, V gene, clone size, D gene, CDR3 protein, CDR3 DNA. A D gene is named only where the DNA matches it firmly. The size field is filled for only some rows; it gives once, few, many or a size class.

>TRBJ2-3|TRBV2|-|TRBD2
CASSYTSGAFTDTQYF
TGTGCCAGCAGTTATACTAGCGGGGCCTTCACAGATACGCAGTATTTT
>TRBJ1-6|TRBV7-8|-|-
CASSLGAGNSPLHF
TGTGCCAGCAGCTTAGGGGCGGGGAATTCACCCCTCCACTTT
>TRBJ2-7|TRBV2|-|TRBD1
CASSYRGSYEQYF
TGTGCCAGCAGCTACAGGGGGTCCTACGAGCAGTACTTC
>TRBJ1-2|TRBV2|many|-
CASREEGYTF
TGTGCCAGCAGGGAGGAAGGCTACACCTTC
>TRBJ1-6|TRBV28|-|TRBD1
CASSPGQGNSPLHF
TGTGCCAGCAGTCCCGGACAGGGGAATTCACCCCTCCACTTT
>TRBJ2-1|TRBV5-1|-|-
CASSLELVSYNEQFF
TGCGCCAGCAGCTTGGAACTCGTCTCCTACAATGAGCAGTTCTTC
>TRBJ1-3|TRBV9|-|-
CASSVAAGNTIYF
TGTGCCAGCAGCGTAGCTGCTGGAAACACCATATATTTT
>TRBJ1-2|TRBV7-8|-|-
CASSLVGGSAIYGYTF
TGTGCCAGCAGCTTAGTTGGGGGGTCTGCGATCTATGGCTACACCTTC
>TRBJ2-7|TRBV28|-|TRBD2
CASRVLAGDFYEQYF
TGTGCCAGCAGGGTCCTAGCGGGAGACTTCTACGAGCAGTACTTC
>TRBJ1-2|TRBV3-1/TRBV3-2|-|TRBD1
CASSPDRGRRFGYTF
TGTGCCAGCAGCCCTGACAGGGGGCGCCGATTTGGCTACACCTTC
>TRBJ1-2|TRBV4-1|-|-
CASSQVTEGTSYTF
TGCGCCAGCAGCCAAGTAACGGAGGGAACTAGCTACACCTTC
>TRBJ2-6|TRBV30|-|-
CAWSVGGSGANVLTF
TGTGCCTGGAGTGTGGGGGGCTCTGGGGCCAACGTCCTGACTTTC
>TRBJ1-1|TRBV28|few|-
CASSLEANTEAFF
TGTGCCAGCAGTTTAGAGGCGAACACTGAAGCTTTCTTT
>TRBJ2-7|TRBV28|-|TRBD2
CASSFLSGRGPYEQYF
TGTGCCAGCAGTTTCTTAAGCGGGAGGGGTCCCTACGAGCAGTACTTC
>TRBJ2-3|TRBV5-1|-|-
CASSLRGAITDTQYF
TGCGCCAGCAGCTTGCGGGGGGCTATCACAGATACGCAGTATTTT
>TRBJ1-2|TRBV5-5|-|-
CASSLRQVYGYTF
TGTGCCAGCAGCTTACGACAGGTCTATGGCTACACCTTC
>TRBJ2-3|TRBV28|-|-
CASSFKARVRTDTQYF
TGTGCCAGCAGTTTTAAAGCGAGGGTGAGGACAGATACGCAGTATTTT